A single sample gave rise to the 32 T cell receptor beta chains below, sequenced in a study of CXCR3-negative and CXCR3-positive naive CD8 T cells. Whole-study findings and limits: CXCR3-positive naive cells had more hydrophobic TRB CDR3s than CXCR3-negative naive cells.

These TCRs' antigens remain unknown. In preparing the TRB cDNA libraries, 5' RACE with UMI labels was used. TCRdb re-called the 5' RACE reads; one entry per CDR3 protein, DNA not given. The sample yields about 84,000 distinct CDR3 sequences, of which the top ten take up 0.55% to 0.7%. Source material: naive CXCR3+ CD8+ T cells from blood. Subset described: CD45RO-CCR7+CD27+CD95- naive CD8+ T cells expressing CXCR3 (TNR3+). The origin of the receptors is a human donor in good health. Some clones in this sample may be carry-over from other donors' samples.

This chain joins TRBV28 and TRBJ1-2; absent DNA, TCRdb's TRBD1 call cannot be checked. The CDR3 totals 14 residues. Germline V gives CDR1 MDHEN, CDR2 SYDVKM. This CDR3 reads CASDGRDAVLGYTF.

This chain connects TRBV19 to TRBJ2-6; TCRdb calls TRBD1, which cannot be checked without DNA. CDR3 length: 14 residues. CDR1 LNHDA and CDR2 SQIVND come from the germline V gene (reference sequence). The CDR3 spells CASSPGAGANVLTF.

This chain links TRBV7-3 with TRBJ2-7; no DNA is available, so the TRBD1 call from TCRdb remains unchecked. Looked up from germline, CDR1 is SGHTA and CDR2 is FQGTGA. This CDR3 spans 15 amino acids. The CDR3 protein is CASSLYGSDSYEQYF. The whole variable domain, remainder taken from reference TRBV7-3 and TRBJ2-7, is GAGVSQTPSNKVTEKGKYVELRCDPISGHTALYWYRQSLGQGPEFLIYFQGTGAADDSGLPNDRFFAVRPEGSVSTLKIQRTERGDSAVYLCASSLYGSDSYEQYFGPGTRLTVT.

The V and J genes are TRBV28 and TRBJ2-1; the D gene TCRdb calls, TRBD2, cannot be checked with no DNA. Germline V CDR1 and CDR2: MDHEN, SYDVKM. CDR3 length equals 12 residues. The CDR3 protein is CASSLPAGEQFF.

V and J are TRBV7-9 and TRBJ1-2; there is no DNA to check the TCRdb D call of TRBD1. Germline V CDR1 and CDR2: SEHNR, FQNEAQ (reference sequence). This CDR3 is built from 15 residues. This CDR3 reads CASSPLTGQGSGYTF.

This chain connects TRBV6-1 to TRBJ1-1. From germline, CDR1 is MNHNS and CDR2 SASEGT. The CDR3 is 15 residues long. The CDR3 sequence is CASSEADVGYAKAFF.

The chain is built from TRBV11-3 and TRBJ2-1; TCRdb gives TRBD1 as the D gene, but with no DNA this cannot be confirmed. CDR3 length: 15 amino acids. Germline CDR1 SGHNT, CDR2 YENEEA. The CDR3 protein is CASSPGLSSYNEQFF. The entire variable domain, with the rest obtained from reference TRBV11-3 and TRBJ2-1, is as follows: EAGVVQSPRYKIIEKKQPVAFWCNPISGHNTLYWYLQNLGQGPELLIRYENEEAVDDSQLPKDRFSAERLKGVDSTLKIQPAELGDSAVYLCASSPGLSSYNEQFFGPGTRLTVL.

This chain links TRBV20-1 with TRBJ1-5; the D gene TCRdb calls, TRBD1, cannot be checked with no DNA. The CDR3 has 15 residues. Germline values: CDR1 DFQATT, CDR2 SNEGSKA (reference sequence). The CDR3 loop is CSARRTGTGNQPQHF.

The chain employs TRBV7-9 and TRBJ2-7; TCRdb reports TRBD2, a call that lacks DNA to check it against. CDR3 length: 17 residues. Germline-derived CDR1 and CDR2 are SEHNR and FQNEAQ (reference sequence). CDR3 protein: CASSLGGRTSGTSEQYF.

V is TRBV12-3 or TRBV12-4 and J is TRBJ2-7; no DNA is available, so the TRBD1 call from TCRdb remains unchecked. The length of the CDR3 is 15 residues. This CDR3 reads CASSAWDGNSYEQYF.

J is TRBJ1-1 and V is TRBV4-1; TCRdb's assignment of TRBD1 cannot be checked, as there is no DNA. There are 15 residues in the CDR3. In germline, CDR1 is MGHRA, CDR2 YSYEKL. The CDR3 here is CASSHLQGGGTEAFF.

The chain carries TRBV5-4 and TRBJ2-7; with no DNA, the TCRdb D assignment of TRBD1 cannot be verified. The germline V gene encodes CDR1 SGHNT and CDR2 YYREEE (reference sequence). The CDR3 has 14 amino acids. The CDR3 loop reads CASTRRGESYEQYF.

The chain links TRBV7-6 to TRBJ2-3; TCRdb names TRBD1, which stays unverified in the absence of DNA. CDR1 and CDR2 from the germline V gene are SGHVS and FNYEAQ. The CDR3 spans 15 residues. CDR3 in amino acids: CASSSYRGPTDTQYF.

The chain couples TRBV6-1 to TRBJ2-7; TCRdb's D gene call, TRBD1, goes unchecked for lack of DNA. Germline lookup yields CDR1 MNHNS and CDR2 SASEGT. The CDR3 is 16 residues long. CDR3 residues: CASSGFPGGLLYEQYF.

The chain links TRBV27 to TRBJ2-1. Germline V gene sequence: CDR1 MNHEY, CDR2 SMNVEV (reference sequence). The CDR3 extends over 14 amino acids. CDR3: CASSLTNSNNEQFF.

The J gene is TRBJ2-3, the V gene TRBV28; TCRdb's D gene call, TRBD1, goes unchecked for lack of DNA. The CDR3 runs 13 residues. The germline V gene has CDR1 MDHEN and CDR2 SYDVKM. The CDR3 sequence: CASSLGSPDTQYF.

The V and J genes are TRBV12-3 or TRBV12-4 and TRBJ2-2; the TCRdb call, TRBD2, lacks DNA for checking. The CDR3 loop spans 15 amino acids. The chain's CDR3 is CASNLAGPNTGELFF.

V usage is TRBV5-1 and J usage is TRBJ2-1; TCRdb indicates TRBD1, and absent DNA this call remains unverified. From germline, CDR1 is SGHRS and CDR2 YFSETQ. This CDR3 contains 15 residues. Here the CDR3 reads CASSSSGTYGNEQFF.

The chain joins TRBV14 to TRBJ2-1; TCRdb designates TRBD1, a call that cannot be tested without DNA. Per germline, CDR1 SGHDN and CDR2 FVKESK. The CDR3 has 19 residues. CDR3 protein: CASSQPGQAFQRTVNEQFF.

CDR3 sequence: CASSTGTAGNEQFF. V is TRBV13 and J is TRBJ2-1; TCRdb names TRBD1, which stays unverified in the absence of DNA. Germline V gene sequence: CDR1 PRHDT, CDR2 FYEKMQ (reference sequence). This CDR3 comprises 14 residues.

Here the CDR3 reads CASRPRSEGGTEAFF. The chain uses TRBV9 and TRBJ1-1; the D call of TRBD1 rests on TCRdb alone, since no DNA is present to check it. The CDR3 totals 15 residues. Germline lookup yields CDR1 SGDLS and CDR2 YYNGEE.

This chain uses TRBV4-3 with TRBJ1-1. CDR1 and CDR2 (germline): LGHNA, YSLEER. This CDR3 is 15 amino acids long. CDR3 residues: CASTRDLGSNTEAFF.

The chain is built from TRBV25-1 and TRBJ2-1. CDR3 size: 11 residues. Germline V gives CDR1 MGHDK, CDR2 SYGVNS. CDR3 amino acids: CASSESPEQFF.

The chain recombines TRBV6-5 with TRBJ1-2; lacking DNA, the TRBD1 call made by TCRdb goes unchecked. The CDR3 has 13 amino acids. Looked up from germline, CDR1 is MNHEY and CDR2 is SVGAGI. This CDR3 reads CASSPGTGTGYTF.

This rearrangement joins TRBV28 to TRBJ1-3; the D call from TCRdb, TRBD1, cannot be confirmed without DNA. In germline, CDR1 is MDHEN, CDR2 SYDVKM. This CDR3 has 15 residues. Here the CDR3 reads CASSSPAEYGNTIYF.

The genes are TRBV6-6 and TRBJ2-1. The germline V gene has CDR1 MNHNY and CDR2 SVGAGI (reference sequence). CDR3 size: 12 residues. This CDR3 is CASSYLYNEQFF.

The chain uses TRBV29-1 and TRBJ2-2. CDR3 size: 11 residues. CDR1 and CDR2 from the germline V gene are SQVTM and ANQGSEA. The CDR3 here is CSIVDTGELFF.

The rearrangement joins TRBV7-2 to TRBJ2-1. From germline, CDR1 is SGHTA and CDR2 FQGNSA. This CDR3 spans 16 amino acids. The CDR3 loop is CASSLATDISYNEQFF.

The chain combines TRBV4-3 with TRBJ2-1; TCRdb outputs TRBD1, but without DNA this stays unchecked. Per germline, CDR1 LGHNA and CDR2 YSLEER. CDR3 size: 14 residues. The CDR3 reads CASSRDKSYNEQFF.

The chain carries TRBV11-3 and TRBJ2-1; TCRdb's D call of TRBD1 is untestable without DNA. CDR3 size: 16 residues. Germline CDR1 and CDR2: SGHNT and YENEEA. CDR3 residues: CASSLVWGARDNEQFF.

CDR3 region: CASSSTGGDQETQYF. The chain joins TRBV28 to TRBJ2-5; TCRdb gives TRBD1 as the D gene, but with no DNA this cannot be confirmed. The CDR3 runs 15 residues. Germline V lookup: CDR1 MDHEN, CDR2 SYDVKM.

J is TRBJ2-3 and V is TRBV21-1; the D call of TRBD1 rests on TCRdb alone, since no DNA is present to check it. TRBV21-1 counts as a pseudogene. CDR3 size: 14 residues. The CDR3 protein is CASRRQGSTDTQYF.